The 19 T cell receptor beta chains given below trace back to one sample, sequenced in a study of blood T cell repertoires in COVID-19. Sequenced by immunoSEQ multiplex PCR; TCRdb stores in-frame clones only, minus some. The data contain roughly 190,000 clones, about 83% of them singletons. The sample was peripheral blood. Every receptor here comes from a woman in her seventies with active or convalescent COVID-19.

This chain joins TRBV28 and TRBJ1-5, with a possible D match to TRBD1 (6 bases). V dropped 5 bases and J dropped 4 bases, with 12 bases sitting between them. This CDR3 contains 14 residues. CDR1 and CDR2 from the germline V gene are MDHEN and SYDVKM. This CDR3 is CASSVGQYNQPQHF. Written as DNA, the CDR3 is TGTGCCAGCAGTGTCGGACAGTATAATCAGCCCCAGCATTTT.

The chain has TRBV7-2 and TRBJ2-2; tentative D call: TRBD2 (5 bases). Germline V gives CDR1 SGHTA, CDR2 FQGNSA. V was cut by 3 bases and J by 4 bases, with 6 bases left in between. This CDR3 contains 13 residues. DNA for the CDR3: TGTGCCAGCAGCTTTCGGGGCACCGGGGAGCTGTTTTTT. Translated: CASSFRGTGELFF. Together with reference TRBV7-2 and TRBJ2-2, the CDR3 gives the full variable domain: GAGVSQSPSNKVTEKGKDVELRCDPISGHTALYWYRQSLGQGLEFLIYFQGNSAPDKSGLPSDRFSAERTGGSVSTLTIQRTQQEDSAVYLCASSFRGTGELFFGEGSRLTVL.

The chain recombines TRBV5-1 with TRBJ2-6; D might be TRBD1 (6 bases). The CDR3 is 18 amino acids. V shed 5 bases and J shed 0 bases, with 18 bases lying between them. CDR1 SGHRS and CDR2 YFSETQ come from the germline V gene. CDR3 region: CASRENTGSPSGANVLTF. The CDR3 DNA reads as TGCGCCAGCAGGGAGAATACAGGGAGCCCCTCTGGGGCCAACGTCCTGACTTTC.

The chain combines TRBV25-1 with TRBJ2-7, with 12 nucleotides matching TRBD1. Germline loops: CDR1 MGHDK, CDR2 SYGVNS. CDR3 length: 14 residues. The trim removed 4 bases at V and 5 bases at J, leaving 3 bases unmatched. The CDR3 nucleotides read TGTGCCAGCAGTGGGGGACAGGGGGCCAACGAGCAGTACTTC. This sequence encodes CASSGGQGANEQYF.

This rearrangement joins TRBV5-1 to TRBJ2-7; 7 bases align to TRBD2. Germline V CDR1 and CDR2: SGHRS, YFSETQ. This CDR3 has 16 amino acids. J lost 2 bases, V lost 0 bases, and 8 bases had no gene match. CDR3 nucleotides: TGCGCCAGCAGCTTGGCCGCGGGAGCCCCACCCTACGAGCAGTACTTC. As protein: CASSLAAGAPPYEQYF.

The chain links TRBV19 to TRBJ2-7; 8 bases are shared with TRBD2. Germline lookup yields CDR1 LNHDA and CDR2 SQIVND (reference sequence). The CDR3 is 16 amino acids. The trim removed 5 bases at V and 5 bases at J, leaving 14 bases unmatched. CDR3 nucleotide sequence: TGTGCCAGTAGTGCCTTAGGAGCGGGAGATTCCAACGAGCAGTACTTC. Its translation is CASSALGAGDSNEQYF.

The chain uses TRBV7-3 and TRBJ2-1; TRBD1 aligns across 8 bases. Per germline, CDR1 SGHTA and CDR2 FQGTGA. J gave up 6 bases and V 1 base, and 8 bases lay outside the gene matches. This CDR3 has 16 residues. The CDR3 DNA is TGTGCCAGCAGCTTAATGGGGCGACAGGGGCTCAATGAGCAGTTCTTC. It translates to CASSLMGRQGLNEQFF.

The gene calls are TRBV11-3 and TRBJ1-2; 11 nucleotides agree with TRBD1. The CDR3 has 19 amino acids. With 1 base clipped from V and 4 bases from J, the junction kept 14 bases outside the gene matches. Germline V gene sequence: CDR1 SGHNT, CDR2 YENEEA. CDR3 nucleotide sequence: TGTGCCAGCAGCTTAGGGACCCCGGACAGGGGGCGATCCTTCTATGGCTACACCTTC. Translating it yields CASSLGTPDRGRSFYGYTF.

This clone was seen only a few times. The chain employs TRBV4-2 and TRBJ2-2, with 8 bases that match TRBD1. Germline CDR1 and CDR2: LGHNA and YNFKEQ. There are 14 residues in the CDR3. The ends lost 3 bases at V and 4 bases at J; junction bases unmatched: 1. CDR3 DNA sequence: TGTGCCAGCAGCCACGACAGGGGCACCGGGGAGCTGTTTTTT. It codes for CASSHDRGTGELFF.

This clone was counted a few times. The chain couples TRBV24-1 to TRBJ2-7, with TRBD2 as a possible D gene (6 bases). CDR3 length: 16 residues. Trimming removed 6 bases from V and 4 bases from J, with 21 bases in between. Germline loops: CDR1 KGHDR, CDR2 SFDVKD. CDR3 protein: CATSTLTKTGGYEQYF. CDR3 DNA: TGTGCCACCAGTACTCTGACCAAGACCGGGGGATACGAGCAGTACTTC.

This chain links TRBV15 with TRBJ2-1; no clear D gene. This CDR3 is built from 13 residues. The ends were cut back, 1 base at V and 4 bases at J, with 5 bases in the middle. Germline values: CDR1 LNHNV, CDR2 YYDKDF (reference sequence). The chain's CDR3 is CATSRGGYNEQFF. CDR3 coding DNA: TGTGCCACCAGCAGAGGCGGTTACAATGAGCAGTTCTTC.

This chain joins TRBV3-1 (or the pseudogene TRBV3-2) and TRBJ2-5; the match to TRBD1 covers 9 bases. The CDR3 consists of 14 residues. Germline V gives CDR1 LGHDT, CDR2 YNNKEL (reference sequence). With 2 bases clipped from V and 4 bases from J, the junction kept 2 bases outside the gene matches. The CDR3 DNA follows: TGTGCCAGCAGCCAAATGACAGGGGGAGAGACCCAGTACTTC. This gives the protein CASSQMTGGETQYF.

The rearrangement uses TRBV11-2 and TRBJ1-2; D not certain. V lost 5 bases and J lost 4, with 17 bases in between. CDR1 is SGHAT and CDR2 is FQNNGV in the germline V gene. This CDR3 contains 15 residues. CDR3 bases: TGTGCCAGCAGCAGAACGACTTTGGCGGGCTATGGCTACACCTTC. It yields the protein CASSRTTLAGYGYTF.

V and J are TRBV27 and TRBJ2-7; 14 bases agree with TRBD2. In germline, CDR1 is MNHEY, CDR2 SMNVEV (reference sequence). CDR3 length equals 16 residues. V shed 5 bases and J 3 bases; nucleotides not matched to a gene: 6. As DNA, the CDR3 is TGTGCCAGCAGTCCTCCGGGACTAGCGGGGGTCTACGAGCAGTACTTC. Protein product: CASSPPGLAGVYEQYF.

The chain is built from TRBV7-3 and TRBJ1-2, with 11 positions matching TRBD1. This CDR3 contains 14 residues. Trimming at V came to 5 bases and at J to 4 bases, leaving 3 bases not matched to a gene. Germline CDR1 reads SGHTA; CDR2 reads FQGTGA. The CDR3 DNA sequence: TGTGCCAGCAGCCCCGGGACAGGGGGCTATGGCTACACCTTC. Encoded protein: CASSPGTGGYGYTF.

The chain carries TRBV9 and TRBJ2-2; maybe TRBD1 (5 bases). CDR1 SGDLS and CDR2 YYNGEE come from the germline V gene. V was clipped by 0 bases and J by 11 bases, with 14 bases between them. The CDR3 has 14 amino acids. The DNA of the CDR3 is TGTGCCAGCAGCGTAGATTGGCAGGGTATCGAGCTGTTTTTT. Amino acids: CASSVDWQGIELFF. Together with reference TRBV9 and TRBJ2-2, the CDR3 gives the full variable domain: DSGVTQTPKHLITATGQRVTLRCSPRSGDLSVYWYQQSLDQGLQFLIQYYNGEERAKGNILERFSAQQFPDLHSELNLSSLELGDSALYFCASSVDWQGIELFFGEGSRLTVL.

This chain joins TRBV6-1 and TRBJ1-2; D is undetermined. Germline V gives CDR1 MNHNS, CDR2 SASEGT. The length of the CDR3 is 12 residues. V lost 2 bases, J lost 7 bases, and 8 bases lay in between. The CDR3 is CASSEPRGGYTF. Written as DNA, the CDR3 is TGTGCCAGCAGTGAACCTCGGGGTGGCTACACCTTC.

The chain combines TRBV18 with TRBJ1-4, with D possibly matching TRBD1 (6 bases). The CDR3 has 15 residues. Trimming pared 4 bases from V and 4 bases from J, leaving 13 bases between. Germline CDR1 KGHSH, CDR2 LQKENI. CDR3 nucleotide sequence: TGTGCCAGCTCACGAACCGGGACAAGTAATGAAAAACTGTTTTTT. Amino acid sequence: CASSRTGTSNEKLFF.

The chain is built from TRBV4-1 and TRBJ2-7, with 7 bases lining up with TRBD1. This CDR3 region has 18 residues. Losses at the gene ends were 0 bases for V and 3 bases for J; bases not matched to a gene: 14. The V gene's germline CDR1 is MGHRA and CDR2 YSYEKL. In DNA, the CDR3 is TGCGCCAGCAGCCAAGAACCCTTTTACAGGGGAAGGGTCTACGAGCAGTACTTC. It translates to CASSQEPFYRGRVYEQYF.